This TCR beta chain is from a study of blood T cell repertoires in COVID-19. Study-level background: The study drew acute and convalescent COVID-19 samples from the United States, Italy and Spain. Sources were T cells, B-cell-depleted T cells, or PBMCs; the material itself was cDNA or gDNA.

Germline assignment: CDR1 WSHSY and CDR2 SAAADI. V was trimmed by 1 base and J by 7 bases, leaving 11 bases between them. This CDR3 is built from 14 residues. Authors' data handling: Reference gene primer amplification gave nucleated cell count estimates. TCRdb's copy holds only in-frame clones and misses some; the assay was immunoSEQ multiplex PCR. V, J and clone size are taken as reported in that table, and D and trimming were inferred from the DNA itself. The repertoire holds about 180,000 clones, with about 90% as singletons. Sequencing input: peripheral blood. This sequence was found in a man aged 65 to 79 with active or convalescent COVID-19. The V gene is TRBV10-2, the J gene TRBJ1-5, with D possibly being TRBD1 (6 bases). The CDR3 sequence is CASSEWGGGQPQHF. DNA for the CDR3: TGCGCCAGCAGTGAGTGGGGGGGCGGGCAGCCCCAGCATTTT.